Listed here are 23 T cell receptor beta chains from one sample, sequenced in a study of CD8+CD57+ T cells in acquired aplastic anemia. CDR3 and TCR beta VDJ profiling relied on genomic DNA as the template. TCRdb used MiXCR to reprocess the reads, holding one entry per CDR3 protein. Found here are approximately 130,000 distinct CDR3 sequences, about 60% of them singletons; the top ten hold roughly 32%. Patients who underwent sequencing had shown CD8+CD57+ cell expansion by flow cytometry. Sample: sorted CD4+, CD8+, or CD8+CD57+ T cells (not recorded which) from PBMCs. The source is a human donor with aplastic anemia.

The chain carries TRBV25-1 and TRBJ1-1; TRBD1 matches 8 bases. Per the germline V gene, CDR1 is MGHDK and CDR2 is SYGVNS. This CDR3 has 14 residues. Losses at the gene ends were 5 bases for V and 3 bases for J; bases not matched to a gene: 5. The CDR3 nucleotides are TGTGCCAGCAGTTTAAACAGGGGGGACACTGAAGCTTTCTTT. This sequence encodes CASSLNRGDTEAFF.

CDR3 amino acids: CASRSLGAREQFF. The CDR3 nucleotides are TGTGCCAGTAGGTCTCTGGGAGCGAGAGAGCAGTTCTTC. The chain uses TRBV19 and TRBJ2-1, with TRBD2 as a possible D gene (5 bases). The CDR3 consists of 13 residues. Germline-derived CDR1 and CDR2 are LNHDA and SQIVND (reference sequence). Trimming removed 6 bases at V and 10 bases at J, with 16 bases between. Supplemented by reference TRBV19 and TRBJ2-1, the full variable domain reads DGGITQSPKYLFRKEGQNVTLSCEQNLNHDAMYWYRQDPGQGLRLIYYSQIVNDFQKGDIAEGYSVSREKKESFPLTVTSAQKNPTAFYLCASRSLGAREQFFGPGTRLTVL.

The genes are TRBV12-3 or TRBV12-4 and TRBJ1-4; D remains ambiguous. V lost 0 bases to trimming and J lost 7 bases, with 6 bases between them. The CDR3 runs to 13 residues. CDR3 in amino acids: CASSLAGSEKLFF. The CDR3 DNA follows: TGTGCCAGCAGTTTAGCGGGGAGTGAAAAACTGTTTTTT.

The chain couples TRBV19 to TRBJ1-6; D may be TRBD1 (6 bases). Per the germline V gene, CDR1 is LNHDA and CDR2 is SQIVND (reference sequence). The CDR3 runs 16 residues. V was clipped by 3 bases and J by 9 bases, with 18 bases between them. The CDR3 here is CASSMGLEGGRSPLHF. DNA for the CDR3: TGTGCCAGTAGTATGGGCCTCGAAGGGGGTCGTTCACCCCTCCACTTT.

Only a few counts were recorded for this clonotype. This chain links TRBV25-1 with TRBJ2-1; D is unclear. The germline V gene has CDR1 MGHDK and CDR2 SYGVNS. V was shortened by 5 bases and J by 4 bases, with 6 bases between the two germline ends. This CDR3 contains 12 residues. This chain's CDR3 is CASSHQYNEQFF. CDR3 DNA: TGTGCCAGCAGTCACCAATACAATGAGCAGTTCTTC.

The V call is TRBV4-1, the J call TRBJ2-7; 9 positions match TRBD1. The CDR3 has 14 residues. In germline, CDR1 is MGHRA, CDR2 YSYEKL. Losses at the gene ends were 0 bases for V and 4 bases for J; bases not matched to a gene: 1. The CDR3 loop is CASSQEDRGYEQYF. CDR3 nucleotides: TGCGCCAGCAGCCAAGAGGACAGGGGTTACGAGCAGTACTTC.

In this sample, this clonotype turned up a few times. The V and J genes are TRBV29-1 and TRBJ1-1, with D unclear. Per germline, CDR1 SQVTM and CDR2 ANQGSEA. The CDR3 is 11 amino acids. Trimming pared 3 bases from V and 5 bases from J, leaving 7 bases between. Here the CDR3 reads CSVEWITEAFF. The DNA for the CDR3 is TGCAGCGTTGAGTGGATAACTGAAGCTTTCTTT.

The V and J genes are TRBV29-1 and TRBJ2-7; 9 positions agree with TRBD1. CDR3 length: 12 residues. Unmatched junction bases numbered 3, after V lost 6 bases and J lost 3 bases. Germline V lookup: CDR1 SQVTM, CDR2 ANQGSEA. DNA of the CDR3: TGCAGCGTCACGGGACAGGGCTACGAGCAGTACTTC. It encodes CSVTGQGYEQYF.

The genes are TRBV20-1 and TRBJ2-7, with 8 bases aligning to TRBD2. Trimming at V came to 4 bases and at J to 0 bases, leaving 20 bases not matched to a gene. This CDR3 contains 19 residues. Per the germline V gene, CDR1 is DFQATT and CDR2 is SNEGSKA (reference sequence). Here the CDR3 reads CSAMAPAGLEGTRSYEQYF. CDR3 nucleotides: TGCAGTGCTATGGCCCCCGCGGGACTAGAGGGGACCCGCTCCTACGAGCAGTACTTC.

On this clonotype: The junction departs from germline at one end; a sequencing error may be responsible. This chain uses TRBV20-1 with TRBJ2-7; 9 bases are shared with TRBD2. The CDR3 length is 14 residues. Germline loops: CDR1 DFQATT, CDR2 SNEGSKA (reference sequence). CDR3 nucleotides: TGCAGTGCTCGCCCCGGGACTAGCTTGTCCGAGCCGTACTTC. Translating gives CSARPGTSLSEPYF.

The rearrangement uses TRBV29-1 and TRBJ1-6; maybe TRBD1 (5 bases). The CDR3 runs 13 residues. Trimming left V 6 bases short and J 7 bases short, with 13 bases between. Germline assignment: CDR1 SQVTM and CDR2 ANQGSEA. CDR3 residues: CSVQGSGNSPLHF. The CDR3 region has the DNA TGCAGCGTGCAGGGATCGGGAAATTCACCCCTCCACTTT.

J is TRBJ2-1 and V is TRBV29-1, with TRBD2 identical over 11 bases. This CDR3 spans 14 amino acids. Losses at the gene ends were 8 bases for V and 4 bases for J; bases not matched to a gene: 7. CDR1 and CDR2 (germline): SQVTM, ANQGSEA. CDR3 sequence reads: CSLTTSGSYNEQFF. The CDR3 bases are TGCAGCTTAACTACTAGCGGGAGTTACAATGAGCAGTTCTTC.

The V gene is TRBV10-3, the J gene TRBJ1-5; 10 bases are a match to TRBD1. V was pared by 7 bases and J by 1 base, with 7 bases of the junction left unmatched. Germline V gene data show CDR1 as ENHRY and CDR2 as SYGVKD. This CDR3 comprises 16 residues. Here the CDR3 reads CAIKNLDRGSNQPQHF. In DNA form, the CDR3 reads TGTGCCATCAAAAACCTGGACAGGGGGAGCAATCAGCCCCAGCATTTT.

This clonotype has ten or more counts. The chain is built from TRBV25-1 and TRBJ1-4; TRBD1 matches 9 bases. The ends lost 2 bases at V and 7 bases at J; junction bases unmatched: 5. Germline CDR1 MGHDK, CDR2 SYGVNS. The CDR3 is made up of 15 amino acids. For the CDR3, the DNA is TGTGCCAGCAGTGAAGGGACAGGGAGGGCTGAAAAACTGTTTTTT. Translating it yields CASSEGTGRAEKLFF.

The chain has TRBV29-1 and TRBJ2-1; no reliable D call. The length of the CDR3 is 12 residues. Germline CDR1 is SQVTM and CDR2 is ANQGSEA. V was clipped by 5 bases and J by 9 bases, with 14 bases between them. CDR3 region: CSVTSREAEQFF. As DNA, the CDR3 is TGCAGCGTTACCAGCCGAGAGGCTGAGCAGTTCTTC.

The rearrangement joins TRBV19 to TRBJ1-4, with 11 positions matching TRBD1. With V trimmed by 10 bases and J by 7 bases, 8 bases remained unmatched. The CDR3 consists of 14 residues. The germline V gene encodes CDR1 LNHDA and CDR2 SQIVND (reference sequence). The CDR3 DNA reads as TGTGCCACTGAACGGGGGACAGGGGGTGAAAAACTGTTTTTT. This gives the protein CATERGTGGEKLFF.

This clonotype showed up many times. The chain links TRBV19 to TRBJ1-5; D gene uncertain. V was pared by 8 bases and J by 8 bases, with 16 bases between. The CDR3 has 13 amino acids. The germline gives CDR1 LNHDA, CDR2 SQIVND (reference sequence). This chain's CDR3 is CASSNGITKPQHF. The CDR3 DNA is TGTGCCAGTTCCAACGGTATTACGAAGCCCCAGCATTTT.

V gene TRBV2 combines with J gene TRBJ2-7, with 7 bases aligning to TRBD1. This CDR3 is 15 amino acids long. CDR1 and CDR2 from the germline V gene are SNHLY and FYNNEI. J was trimmed by 4 bases and V by 6 bases; bases with no gene match: 12. The DNA of the CDR3 is TGTGCCAGCAGCTTGTACCCAGGGGGTTTATACGAGCAGTACTTC. This codes for CASSLYPGGLYEQYF.

The chain couples TRBV18 to TRBJ2-7; D gene uncertain. The CDR3 is made up of 15 amino acids. The ends were cut back, 3 bases at V and 7 bases at J, with 19 bases in the middle. The germline gives CDR1 KGHSH, CDR2 LQKENI. The CDR3 nucleotides are TGTGCCAGCTCACCGAATTCCAGTCCCCTCTTGGAGCAGTACTTC. Translated: CASSPNSSPLLEQYF.

In nucleotides, the CDR3 is TGCAGTGCTAGTATGCTAGTTGATACGCAGTATTTT. Protein product: CSASMLVDTQYF. This chain links TRBV20-1 with TRBJ2-3; D not certain. Germline values: CDR1 DFQATT, CDR2 SNEGSKA (reference sequence). The CDR3 has 12 residues. The germline V and J ends were trimmed by 3 bases and 6 bases, with 10 bases remaining between them.

V gene TRBV9 combines with J gene TRBJ1-2, with no clear D. Deletions cut 3 bases from V and 8 bases from J, with 8 bases between. Germline CDR1 SGDLS, CDR2 YYNGEE. The length of the CDR3 is 11 residues. The CDR3 spells CASSAALGYTF. For the CDR3, the DNA is TGTGCCAGCAGCGCGGCTCTCGGCTACACCTTC.

In nucleotides, the CDR3 is TGCAGTGCTAGAGATGGGCAGGGGAGATCCTACGAGCAGTACTTC. Its protein product is CSARDGQGRSYEQYF. This chain connects TRBV20-1 to TRBJ2-7, with D perhaps matching TRBD1 (6 bases). Germline CDR1 DFQATT, CDR2 SNEGSKA (reference sequence). V gave up 0 bases and J gave up 1 base, with 13 bases separating them. The CDR3 has 15 amino acids.

The V and J genes are TRBV5-1 and TRBJ2-1, with D perhaps TRBD1 or TRBD2 (5 bases each). V lost 2 bases and J 7 bases, leaving 16 bases between the germline ends. Germline lookup yields CDR1 SGHRS and CDR2 YFSETQ. CDR3 length: 15 amino acids. The CDR3 coding sequence is TGCGCCAGCAGCTTCGCGACAGCACCGGGAAATGAGCAGTTCTTC. Amino acid sequence: CASSFATAPGNEQFF. Based on the CDR3 plus reference TRBV5-1 and TRBJ2-1, the full variable domain is KAGVTQTPRYLIKTRGQQVTLSCSPISGHRSVSWYQQTPGQGLQFLFEYFSETQRNKGNFPGRFSGRQFSNSRSEMNVSTLELGDSALYLCASSFATAPGNEQFFGPGTRLTVL.